Presented here are 21 T cell receptor beta chains from one specimen sequenced in a study of T cell responses to AZD1222 COVID-19 vaccine (dated by TCRdb to about 2021). Libraries were built with the immunoSEQ multiplex PCR assay. Here the immuneACCESS table is served through TCRdb, limited to in-frame sequences with V and J called. Missing clones are a known gap in these copies; in checked studies unresolved V genes cover under half, and the rest lacks a known reason. The sample data list around 130,000 clones, and roughly 92% of these were observed just once. Roughly 4% of the sample is taken by the ten largest. Explained via the paper, the time point label denotes: about 28 days (+/-7) after the second vaccine dose. The material sequenced was peripheral blood, taken 28 days after the second AZD1222 dose. The origin of the receptors is an adult who received the AZD1222 COVID-19 vaccine.

This clone has only one observation. The CDR3 DNA follows: TGCAGCGTTCGAACCACAGGGAATTCACCCCTCCACTTT. It encodes CSVRTTGNSPLHF. The chain couples TRBV29-1 to TRBJ1-6, with D maybe TRBD1 (6 bases). Trimming removed 5 bases from V and 7 bases from J, with 12 bases in between. Germline assignment: CDR1 SQVTM and CDR2 ANQGSEA. This CDR3 contains 13 residues.

This clone was counted a few times. This rearrangement joins TRBV7-9 to TRBJ2-1, with D perhaps being TRBD1 or TRBD2 (5 bases each). The CDR3 contains 16 residues. V shed 6 bases and J shed 0 bases, with 15 bases lying between them. The germline gives CDR1 SEHNR, CDR2 FQNEAQ (reference sequence). CDR3 in DNA: TGTGCCAGCAGGCTACCGGGACCTAGCTCCTACAATGAGCAGTTCTTC. This gives the protein CASRLPGPSSYNEQFF.

This clone was counted only a few times. The chain links TRBV6-2 or TRBV6-3 to TRBJ1-4; 7 nucleotides align to TRBD1. CDR3 length: 13 residues. Germline CDR1 is MNHEY and CDR2 is SVGEGT. The V segment lost 5 bases and the J segment 7 bases; nucleotides outside the gene matches: 4. The CDR3 loop reads CASSKTGSEKLFF. Here the CDR3 DNA reads TGTGCCAGCAGTAAGACAGGGAGTGAAAAACTGTTTTTT.

The chain is built from TRBV28 and TRBJ2-7; D could derive from TRBD1 or TRBD2 (5 bases each). There are 13 residues in the CDR3. Trimming stripped 7 bases from V and 5 bases from J, with 15 bases between. Germline CDR1 is MDHEN and CDR2 is SYDVKM. CDR3 loop: CASINGAENEQYF. The CDR3 DNA is TGTGCCAGCATTAACGGGGCCGAGAACGAGCAGTACTTC.

The chain is built from TRBV12-3 or TRBV12-4 and TRBJ2-7; the match to TRBD1 covers 8 bases. V lost 6 bases and J lost 3; bases outside the gene matches: 4. This CDR3 spans 13 amino acids. CDR3 sequence reads: CASSTGGNYEQYF. In DNA form, the CDR3 reads TGTGCCAGCAGCACAGGGGGTAACTACGAGCAGTACTTC.

The V call is TRBV6-7, the J call TRBJ1-1; D is unresolved. TRBV6-7 is noted as an ORF with a role that remains uncertain. CDR3 length equals 14 residues. The V end was cut by 7 bases, the J end by 4 bases, with 16 bases between. The CDR3 reads CASTPWGGTTEAFF. CDR3 in DNA: TGTGCCAGCACTCCCTGGGGAGGCACCACTGAAGCTTTCTTT.

The CDR3 nucleotides read TGTGCCAGCAGCCCTGAGGGGGATTCACCCCTCCACTTT. Translation: CASSPEGDSPLHF. The chain is built from TRBV12-3 or TRBV12-4 and TRBJ1-6, with D tentatively TRBD1 (6 bases). Trimming left V 6 bases short and J 8 bases short, with 11 bases between. CDR3 length: 13 amino acids.

This clone was picked up one time. This chain joins TRBV7-8 and TRBJ2-3; perhaps TRBD2 as D (6 bases). The CDR3 extends over 16 amino acids. CDR1 and CDR2 (germline): SGHVS, FQNEAQ. Trimming left V 5 bases short and J 6 bases short, with 21 bases between. The CDR3 loop is CASSKPQWGVQDTQYF. CDR3 sequence (DNA): TGTGCCAGCAGCAAACCCCAATGGGGGGTTCAGGATACGCAGTATTTT.

The sample holds one count of this clone. The J gene is TRBJ2-7, the V gene TRBV5-1; 7 nucleotides agree with TRBD1. Germline lookup yields CDR1 SGHRS and CDR2 YFSETQ. This CDR3 has 15 residues. Trimming took 0 bases from V and 5 from J; bases not matched to a gene: 8. This CDR3 is CASSLGTGQTDEQYF. The CDR3 DNA reads TGCGCCAGCAGCTTGGGGACAGGTCAAACGGACGAGCAGTACTTC. The full variable domain, its missing parts supplied by reference TRBV5-1 and TRBJ2-7, is KAGVTQTPRYLIKTRGQQVTLSCSPISGHRSVSWYQQTPGQGLQFLFEYFSETQRNKGNFPGRFSGRQFSNSRSEMNVSTLELGDSALYLCASSLGTGQTDEQYFGPGTRLTVT.

The chain has TRBV4-2 and TRBJ2-7, with D uncertain. Germline lookup yields CDR1 LGHNA and CDR2 YNFKEQ. The CDR3 has 16 amino acids. V lost 0 bases, J lost 3 bases, and 15 bases lay in between. Here the CDR3 DNA reads TGTGCCAGCAGCCAAGATCAAGGCAGGCCCTTCTACGAGCAGTACTTC. Amino acids: CASSQDQGRPFYEQYF.

The chain employs TRBV7-9 and TRBJ2-7, with D maybe TRBD1 (6 bases). The V and J ends lost 5 bases and 0 bases respectively, with 17 bases between them. Germline CDR1 is SEHNR and CDR2 is FQNEAQ (reference sequence). The CDR3 is 16 residues long. The CDR3: CASSPYGQTDSYEQYF. In DNA form, the CDR3 reads TGTGCCAGCAGCCCCTACGGACAGACAGACTCCTACGAGCAGTACTTC. Using reference TRBV7-9 and TRBJ2-7 for the parts outside the CDR3, the full variable domain is DTGVSQNPRHKITKRGQNVTFRCDPISEHNRLYWYRQTLGQGPEFLTYFQNEAQLEKSRLLSDRFSAERPKGSFSTLEIQRTEQGDSAMYLCASSPYGQTDSYEQYFGPGTRLTVT.

The chain uses TRBV10-3 and TRBJ2-6; D is unclear. The length of the CDR3 is 13 residues. Trimming cost V 9 bases and J 5 bases, with 11 bases left between them. Germline V gives CDR1 ENHRY, CDR2 SYGVKD. DNA of the CDR3: TGTGCCATTTCGAGTTCATGGGCCAACGTCCTGACTTTC. It yields the protein CAISSSWANVLTF.

The V and J genes are TRBV18 and TRBJ2-7; 8 bases are a match to TRBD2. J lost 0 bases, V lost 1 base, and 5 bases had no gene match. The V gene's germline CDR1 is KGHSH and CDR2 LQKENI. The CDR3 runs 16 residues. The CDR3 region has the DNA TGTGCCAGCTCACCACGTCTTAGCGGGGTCTCCTACGAGCAGTACTTC. Translated: CASSPRLSGVSYEQYF.

V is TRBV14 and J is TRBJ2-5; D is possibly TRBD1 (5 bases). Trimming took off 0 bases at V and 4 bases at J, with 9 bases between the two ends. Germline-derived CDR1 and CDR2 are SGHDN and FVKESK. The length of the CDR3 is 14 residues. CDR3 residues: CASSQDSRVETQYF. CDR3 nucleotide sequence: TGTGCCAGCAGCCAAGATTCCAGGGTAGAGACCCAGTACTTC. Full variable domain (outside the CDR3, taken from reference TRBV14 and TRBJ2-5): EAGVTQFPSHSVIEKGQTVTLRCDPISGHDNLYWYRRVMGKEIKFLLHFVKESKQDESGMPNNRFLAERTGGTYSTLKVQPAELEDSGVYFCASSQDSRVETQYFGPGTRLLVL.

This chain joins TRBV5-4 and TRBJ2-7, with 10 bases aligning to TRBD2. There are 15 residues in the CDR3. Trimming at V came to 3 bases and at J to 5 bases, leaving 8 bases not matched to a gene. Per germline, CDR1 SGHNT and CDR2 YYREEE (reference sequence). The CDR3 reads CASSYLRGTSDEQYF. In DNA form, the CDR3 reads TGTGCCAGCAGCTACCTTCGTGGGACTAGCGACGAGCAGTACTTC. Full variable domain (missing parts from reference TRBV5-4 and TRBJ2-7): ETGVTQSPTHLIKTRGQQVTLRCSSQSGHNTVSWYQQALGQGPQFIFQYYREEENGRGNFPPRFSGLQFPNYSSELNVNALELDDSALYLCASSYLRGTSDEQYFGPGTRLTVT.

This clone was seen a single time. The V gene is TRBV15, the J gene TRBJ1-6; D not resolved. The CDR3 extends over 15 amino acids. V was shortened by 0 bases and J by 10 bases, with 13 bases between the two germline ends. The germline V gene has CDR1 LNHNV and CDR2 YYDKDF (reference sequence). In DNA, the CDR3 is TGTGCCACCAGCAGAGATCCGGCAGTCCGCTCACCCCTCCACTTT. This sequence encodes CATSRDPAVRSPLHF.

This sequence joins TRBV7-2 and TRBJ1-3; D is possibly TRBD1 (6 bases). The CDR3 is 16 amino acids. Trimming took 4 bases from V and 0 from J, leaving 13 bases between them. Germline CDR1 reads SGHTA; CDR2 reads FQGNSA. CDR3 residues: CASSSQGGTSGNTIYF. DNA of the CDR3: TGTGCCAGCAGCTCACAGGGTGGGACCTCTGGAAACACCATATATTTT.

The chain combines TRBV9 with TRBJ2-3; 10 bases are a match to TRBD2. Germline values: CDR1 SGDLS, CDR2 YYNGEE. The junction had 0 bases not matched to a gene; V was cut back by 1 base and J by 1 base. The length of the CDR3 is 15 residues. The CDR3 protein is CASSVTSGGTDTQYF. Written as DNA, the CDR3 is TGTGCCAGCAGCGTAACTAGCGGGGGCACAGATACGCAGTATTTT.

This rearrangement joins TRBV7-8 to TRBJ1-4; D is ambiguous. The V gene's germline CDR1 is SGHVS and CDR2 FQNEAQ. Trimming stripped 5 bases from V and 0 bases from J, with 10 bases between. This CDR3 has 15 amino acids. The DNA for the CDR3 is TGTGCCAGCAGCCTTGTGGAGGCAACTAATGAAAAACTGTTTTTT. Translated: CASSLVEATNEKLFF.

This clone was seen only a few times. The CDR3 protein is CASSYSKGVSEAFF. CDR3 coding DNA: TGTGCCAGCAGTTACTCGAAGGGGGTATCTGAAGCTTTCTTT. This rearrangement joins TRBV6-5 to TRBJ1-1; tentatively, D is TRBD1 (6 bases). This CDR3 region has 14 residues. The V gene lost 0 bases and the J gene lost 6 bases, with 11 bases spanning the gap. Germline CDR1 and CDR2: MNHEY and SVGAGI.

The CDR3, as DNA: TGTGCCAGCAGCTTATCACTAGCGGTTCAAGAGACCCAGTACTTC. Amino acids: CASSLSLAVQETQYF. The rearrangement links TRBV7-2 to TRBJ2-5, with TRBD2 matching over 8 bases. The CDR3 is 15 residues long. Germline V gene lookup returns CDR1 SGHTA and CDR2 FQGNSA. The V segment lost 2 bases and the J segment 2 bases; nucleotides outside the gene matches: 4. Looking up the rest from reference TRBV7-2 and TRBJ2-5 gives the full variable domain: GAGVSQSPSNKVTEKGKDVELRCDPISGHTALYWYRQSLGQGLEFLIYFQGNSAPDKSGLPSDRFSAERTGGSVSTLTIQRTQQEDSAVYLCASSLSLAVQETQYFGPGTRLLVL.